Listed here is a single T cell receptor beta chain. Its antigen is not known. Between the trimmed V and J ends, which lost 6 bases and 2 bases, there was a span of 11 bases. The CDR3 length is 15 residues. This sample was included in a study of CD8 T cells in Susac syndrome. Study conclusions and caveats: In its TCR sequencing and HLA analysis, the study acknowledged that the number of individuals was relatively small.

Reverse transcription of roughly 0.5 to 1 ug RNA was carried out with random hexamers. One entry per CDR3 protein, called by TCRdb with MiXCR from the immunoSEQ multiplex PCR reads. The sample carries about 240,000 distinct CDR3 sequences, about 95% recorded once. The chain combines TRBV12-3 or TRBV12-4 with TRBJ2-6, with D tentatively TRBD1 (5 bases). Sequencing used CD4+ T cells from PBMCs. This TCR was recovered from a human donor with Susac syndrome. The DNA of the CDR3 is TGTGCCAGCAGCCGACAGAAACCTGGGGCCAACGTCCTGACTTTC. This sequence encodes CASSRQKPGANVLTF.